This T cell receptor (beta chain) was identified in a study of cytomegalovirus exposure and HLA in healthy donors. Study-level results: Donors were assumed by presence/absence analyses to have roughly uniform sequencing depth. A further, later analysis showed that HLA-associated TCR beta chains (compared with equally common others) were more clonally expanded.

CDR1 is SGHTA and CDR2 is FQGNSA in the germline V gene. V shed 6 bases and J shed 4 bases, with 13 bases lying between them. This CDR3 contains 14 residues. Healthy people donating bone marrow made up the donors. Comment on this clone: Its target is unknown.

It was with 60 Vbeta and 13 Jbeta primers that the PCR ran. Authors' analysis steps: Unique TCR beta chains numbered roughly 80 million in a later analysis, with around 11 million shared. This table comes from immunoSEQ multiplex PCR, and its TCRdb copy is limited to in-frame clones, with some not included. V, J and clone size are taken as reported in that table, and D and trimming were inferred from the DNA itself. The table records 130,000 to 150,000 clones, 80% to 90% of them present only once. The sequencing sample was made of PBMCs. The J gene is TRBJ1-5, the V gene TRBV7-2; D uncertain. This TCR was recovered from a woman between 35 and 50 years old in good health and CMV-seropositive. The CDR3 DNA follows: TGTGCCAGCAGTTTCTTCGGGGAAAATCAGCCCCAGCATTTT. This gives the protein CASSFFGENQPQHF.